This TCR beta chain was documented in a study of cytomegalovirus exposure and HLA in healthy donors. Overall study context: Of several hundred genotyped donors, around 86% grouped in the Caucasian-associated ancestry cluster. Overall study results and limits: In presence/absence analyses, roughly uniform sequencing depth across donors was assumed. In a later analysis, TCR beta V- and J-gene trimming showed a link to a missense DCLRE1C variant.

V lost 2 bases and J lost 5, with 18 bases in between. There are 17 residues in the CDR3. The germline gives CDR1 SNHLY, CDR2 FYNNEI. This clone appeared a few times. The antigen is not known. 13 Jbeta primers and 60 Vbeta primers were used for the PCR. The table came from immunoSEQ multiplex PCR; TCRdb's copy has only in-frame clones and leaves some out. Of about 95,000 clones listed, about 78% are singletons. The chain joins TRBV2 to TRBJ1-4; the D is unclear. Specimen: PBMCs. The clonotype was recovered from a woman aged 40 to 49 in good health and CMV-seropositive. The CDR3, as DNA: TGTGCCAGCAGTGAATTGGGCCCGAGCCCAGTGAATGAAAAACTGTTTTTT. This sequence encodes CASSELGPSPVNEKLFF.